This T cell receptor beta chain was found in a study of blood T cell repertoires in COVID-19. On the study more broadly: The United States, Italy and Spain supplied acute and convalescent COVID-19 samples.

The table came from immunoSEQ multiplex PCR; TCRdb's copy has only in-frame clones and leaves some out. Of 220,000 or so clones listed, over 80% are singletons. Recruits, aged 18 to 89 years, lived in 24 US areas. Clinical history as reported by participants underpinned cohort assignment. Donors in Cohort 3 who had recovered were those with two negative PCRs, healthcare professional clearance, or resolution of their symptoms. The specimen was PBMCs or T cells enriched from blood (not recorded which). This TCR was sampled from a woman in her 40s who had recovered from COVID-19.

In nucleotides, the CDR3 is TGCGCCAGCAGCCAAGGTGTTGCTAGCGGGAGATTTACCCAGTTCTTC. Protein product: CASSQGVASGRFTQFF. The chain recombines TRBV4-1 with TRBJ2-1, with TRBD2 matching 10 bases. The CDR3 spans 16 residues. The ends lost 1 base at V and 13 bases at J; junction bases unmatched: 13. Germline CDR1 reads MGHRA; CDR2 reads YSYEKL.